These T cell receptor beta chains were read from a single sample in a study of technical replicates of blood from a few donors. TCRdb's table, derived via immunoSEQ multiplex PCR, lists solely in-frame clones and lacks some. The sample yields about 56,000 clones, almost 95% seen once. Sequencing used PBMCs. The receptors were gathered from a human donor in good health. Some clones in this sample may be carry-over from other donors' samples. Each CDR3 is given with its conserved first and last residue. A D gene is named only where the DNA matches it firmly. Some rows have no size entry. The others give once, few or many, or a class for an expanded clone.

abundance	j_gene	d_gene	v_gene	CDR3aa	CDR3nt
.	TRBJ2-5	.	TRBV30	CAFGHPQETQYF	TGTGCCTTCGGACATCCCCAAGAGACCCAGTACTTC
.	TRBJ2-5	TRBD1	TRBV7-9	CASSVPPGQGRETQYF	TGTGCCAGCAGCGTCCCCCCAGGACAGGGGAGGGAGACCCAGTACTTC
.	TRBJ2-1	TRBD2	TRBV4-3	CASSQESGRNNEQFF	TGCGCCAGCAGCCAAGAAAGCGGGAGGAATAATGAGCAGTTCTTC
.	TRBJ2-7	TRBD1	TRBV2	CASSEGRGRPYEQYF	TGTGCCAGCTCCGAGGGCAGGGGGCGCCCCTACGAGCAGTACTTC
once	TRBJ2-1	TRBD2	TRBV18	CASSREGLAYNEQFF	TGTGCCAGCTCACGAGAAGGACTAGCCTACAATGAGCAGTTCTTC
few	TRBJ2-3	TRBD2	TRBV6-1	CASRAGTSGTDTQYF	TGTGCCAGCAGAGCCGGGACTAGCGGCACAGATACGCAGTATTTT
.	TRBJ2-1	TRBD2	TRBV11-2	CASSRASGTRGEQFF	TGTGCCAGCAGCCGCGCTTCCGGGACTAGGGGCGAGCAGTTCTTC
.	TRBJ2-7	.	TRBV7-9	CASSFTGLTYEQYF	TGTGCCAGCAGCTTTACAGGGCTAACCTACGAGCAGTACTTC
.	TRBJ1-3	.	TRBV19	CASRPPGAGNTIYF	TGTGCCAGCAGACCTCCGGGGGCTGGAAACACCATATATTTT
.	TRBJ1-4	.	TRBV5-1	CASSSRTAGSLNEKLFF	TGCGCCAGCAGCTCCCGGACAGCTGGGTCCCTCAATGAAAAACTGTTTTTT
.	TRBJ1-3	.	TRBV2	CASSEWATSGNTIYF	TGTGCCAGCAGTGAGTGGGCTACCTCTGGAAACACCATATATTTT
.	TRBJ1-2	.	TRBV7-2	CASSLAGTAGYGYTF	TGTGCCAGCAGCTTAGCAGGCACCGCGGGATATGGCTACACCTTC
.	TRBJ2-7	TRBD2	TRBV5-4	CASSLVLAGYSYEQYF	TGTGCCAGCAGCTTGGTCCTAGCGGGTTACTCCTACGAGCAGTACTTC
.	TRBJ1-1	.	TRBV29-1	CSVEKRRGTEAFF	TGCAGCGTTGAGAAGAGGCGCGGCACTGAAGCTTTCTTT
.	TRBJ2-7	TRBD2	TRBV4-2	CASSPTGTSDEQYF	TGTGCCAGCAGCCCCACCGGGACTAGCGACGAGCAGTACTTC
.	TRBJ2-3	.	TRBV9	CASSSDGRDTQYF	TGTGCCAGCAGCTCAGATGGGCGTGATACGCAGTATTTT
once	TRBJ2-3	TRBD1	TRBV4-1	CASSQLTGGEGDTQYF	TGCGCCAGCAGCCAATTAACAGGGGGCGAAGGAGATACGCAGTATTTT